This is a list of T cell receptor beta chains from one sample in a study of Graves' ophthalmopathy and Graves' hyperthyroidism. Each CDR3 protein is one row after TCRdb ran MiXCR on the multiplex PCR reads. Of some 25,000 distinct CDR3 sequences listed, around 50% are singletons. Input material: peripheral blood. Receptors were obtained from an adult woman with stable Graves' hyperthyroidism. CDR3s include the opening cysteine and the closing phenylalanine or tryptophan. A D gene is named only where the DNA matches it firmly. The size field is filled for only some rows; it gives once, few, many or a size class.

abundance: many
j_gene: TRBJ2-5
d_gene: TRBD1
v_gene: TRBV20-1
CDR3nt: TGCAGTGCTAGCGTGACAGGGAGAAACCAAGAGACCCAGTACTTC
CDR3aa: CSASVTGRNQETQYF

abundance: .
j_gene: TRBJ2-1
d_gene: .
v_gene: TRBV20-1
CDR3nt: .
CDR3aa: CLLLCQQLPATSGRRGGEQFF

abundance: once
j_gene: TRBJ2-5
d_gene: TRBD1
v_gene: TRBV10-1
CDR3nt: TGCGGCAGCAGTTTGACCGGGACAGGGAAAGAGACCCAGTACTTC
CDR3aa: CGSSLTGTGKETQYF

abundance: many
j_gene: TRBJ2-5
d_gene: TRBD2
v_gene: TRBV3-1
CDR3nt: TGTGCCAGCAGCCAAGAGCTAGCGGGGTTCCAAGAGACCCAGTACTTC
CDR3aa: CASSQELAGFQETQYF

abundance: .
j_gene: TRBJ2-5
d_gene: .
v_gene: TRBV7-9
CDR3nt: TGTGCCAGCAGCTTAGTGTCTGTACAAGAGACCCAGTACTTC
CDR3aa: CASSLVSVQETQYF

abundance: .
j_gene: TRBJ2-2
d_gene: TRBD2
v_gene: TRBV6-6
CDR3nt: TGTGCCAGCAGTTACAACGCGGGGGGAAACGCCGGGGAGCTGTCTTTT
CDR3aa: CASSYNAGGNAGELSF

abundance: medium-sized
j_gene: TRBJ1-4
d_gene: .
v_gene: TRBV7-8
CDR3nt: TGTGCCAGCAGCCTAGTGGGCAGGGTTGAAAAACTGTTTTTT
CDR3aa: CASSLVGRVEKLFF

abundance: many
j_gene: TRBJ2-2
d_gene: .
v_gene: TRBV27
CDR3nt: TGTGCCAGCAGTTTCGGGGGACCCGGGGAGCTGTTTTTT
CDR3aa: CASSFGGPGELFF

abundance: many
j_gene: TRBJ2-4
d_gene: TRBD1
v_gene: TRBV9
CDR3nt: TGTGCCAGCAGCGTAGCAGGGGGTCGGGGCATTCAGTACTTC
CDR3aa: CASSVAGGRGIQYF

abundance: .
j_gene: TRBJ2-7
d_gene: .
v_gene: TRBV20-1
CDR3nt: TGCAGTGCTAGAGACCAAGCGGTCTCCTACGAGCAGTACTTC
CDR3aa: CSARDQAVSYEQYF

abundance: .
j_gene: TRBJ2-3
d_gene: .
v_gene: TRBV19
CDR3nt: TGCGCCAGTAGTTTAAGGACCCCGGACGGAAATACGCAGTATTTT
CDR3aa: CASSLRTPDGNTQYF

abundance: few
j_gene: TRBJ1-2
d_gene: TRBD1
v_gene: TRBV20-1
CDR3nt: TGCAGTGCTAGGGCCCGGGACAGGGACTATGGCTACACCTTC
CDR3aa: CSARARDRDYGYTF

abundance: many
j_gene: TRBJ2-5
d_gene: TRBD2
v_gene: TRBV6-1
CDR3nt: TGTGCCAGCAGTGGCGGGGGGGAGACCCAGTACTTC
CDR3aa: CASSGGGETQYF

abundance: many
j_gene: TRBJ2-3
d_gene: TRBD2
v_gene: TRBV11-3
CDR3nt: TGTGCCAGCGGACCGGGACTAGCGGGAGGGGGTGGAGATACGCAGTATTTT
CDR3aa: CASGPGLAGGGGDTQYF

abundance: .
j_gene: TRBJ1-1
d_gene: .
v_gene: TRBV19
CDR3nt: TGTGCCAGTAGTCCGTTGAGAGACACCGTAAACACTGAAGCTTTCTTT
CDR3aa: CASSPLRDTVNTEAFF

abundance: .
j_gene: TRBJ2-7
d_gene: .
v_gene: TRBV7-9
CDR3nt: TGTGCCAGCAGCTTAGGGGCAGCTATCTACGAGCAGTACTTC
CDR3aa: CASSLGAAIYEQYF

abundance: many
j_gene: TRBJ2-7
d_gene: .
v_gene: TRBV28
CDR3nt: TGTGCCAGCGCAGGGTCCTACGAGCAGTACTTC
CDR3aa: CASAGSYEQYF

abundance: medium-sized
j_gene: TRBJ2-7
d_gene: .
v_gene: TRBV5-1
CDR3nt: TGCGCCAGCAGCTTCTCTAGCGCCTCCTACGAGCAGTACTTC
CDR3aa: CASSFSSASYEQYF

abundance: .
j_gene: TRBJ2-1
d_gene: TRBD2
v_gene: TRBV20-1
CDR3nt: TGCAGTGCTAGAGATATGGCTAGCGGGAAGAACAATGGGCAGTTCTTC
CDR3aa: CSARDMASGKNNGQFF

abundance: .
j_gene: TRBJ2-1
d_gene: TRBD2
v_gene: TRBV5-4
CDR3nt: TGTGCCAGCAGCATACCTAGCGGAAATGAGCAGTCCTTC
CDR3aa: CASSIPSGNEQSF

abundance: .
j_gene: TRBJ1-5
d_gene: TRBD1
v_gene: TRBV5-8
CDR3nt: TGTGCCAGCAGCCCACAGGGGGTTGAGCAGCCCCAGCATTTT
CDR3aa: CASSPQGVEQPQHF

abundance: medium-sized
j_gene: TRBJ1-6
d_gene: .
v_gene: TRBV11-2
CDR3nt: TGTGCCAGCAGCTTAGAGGCGAATTCACCCCTCCACTTT
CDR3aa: CASSLEANSPLHF

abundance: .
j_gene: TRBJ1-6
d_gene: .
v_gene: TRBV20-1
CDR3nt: TGCAGTGCTAACACGAGGGGGTTATATAATTCACCCCTCCACTTT
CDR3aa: CSANTRGLYNSPLHF

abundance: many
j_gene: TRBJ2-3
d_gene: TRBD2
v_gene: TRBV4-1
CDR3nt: TGCGCCAGCAGCCAAGAAGGTAGCGGGGTTAGCACAGATACGCAGTATTTT
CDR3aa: CASSQEGSGVSTDTQYF

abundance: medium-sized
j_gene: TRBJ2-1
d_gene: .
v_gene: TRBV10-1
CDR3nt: TGCGCCAGCAGTGAAATGCTGTCTGAGCAGTTCTTC
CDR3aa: CASSEMLSEQFF

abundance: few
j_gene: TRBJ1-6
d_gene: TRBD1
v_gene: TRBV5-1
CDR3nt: TGCGCCAGCAGCTTGACAGGGGATTCACCCCTCCACTTT
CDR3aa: CASSLTGDSPLHF

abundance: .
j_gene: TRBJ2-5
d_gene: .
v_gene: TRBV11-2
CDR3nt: TGTGCCAGCAGCTTAGTGACTATCGAGGAGAGCCAGAACTTC
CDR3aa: CASSLVTIEESQNF

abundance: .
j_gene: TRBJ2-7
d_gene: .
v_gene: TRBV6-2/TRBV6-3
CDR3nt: TGTGCCAGCAGTATACTAACCGGTTCCTACGAGCAGTACTTC
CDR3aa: CASSILTGSYEQYF

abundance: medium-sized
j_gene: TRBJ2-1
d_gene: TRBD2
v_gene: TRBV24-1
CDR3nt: TGTGCCACCAGTGATGAACTAGCGGGAGGGGACAATGAGCAGTTCTTC
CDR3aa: CATSDELAGGDNEQFF

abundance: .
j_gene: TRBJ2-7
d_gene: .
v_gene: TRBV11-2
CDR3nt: TGTGCCAGCAGCTCTTACAGGGCCTACGAGCAGTACTTC
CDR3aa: CASSSYRAYEQYF

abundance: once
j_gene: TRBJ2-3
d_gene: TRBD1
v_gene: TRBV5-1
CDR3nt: TGCGCCAGCAGCTTGATGGGGACAGGGGCAGATACGCAGTATTTT
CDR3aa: CASSLMGTGADTQYF

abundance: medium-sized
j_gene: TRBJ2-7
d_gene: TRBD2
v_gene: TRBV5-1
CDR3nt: TGCGCCAGCAGCTTGGATGGGGGACTAGCGGGAGTCGAGCAGTACTTC
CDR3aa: CASSLDGGLAGVEQYF

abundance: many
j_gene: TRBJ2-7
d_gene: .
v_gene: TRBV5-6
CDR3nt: TGTGCCAGCACCCAGAGGCAGGGGTACTACGAGCAGTACTTC
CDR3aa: CASTQRQGYYEQYF

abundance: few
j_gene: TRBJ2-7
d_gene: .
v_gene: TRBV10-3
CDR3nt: TGTGCCATCAGTCGGGGTTACGAGCAGTACTTC
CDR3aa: CAISRGYEQYF

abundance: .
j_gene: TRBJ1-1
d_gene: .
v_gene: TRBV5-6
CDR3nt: TGTGCCAGCAGCTTTAAGGGGTACACTGAAGCTTTCTTT
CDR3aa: CASSFKGYTEAFF

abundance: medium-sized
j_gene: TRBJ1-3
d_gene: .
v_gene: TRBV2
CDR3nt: TGTGCCAGCAGTGAAGCGGGGGGTTCTGGAAACACCATATATTTT
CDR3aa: CASSEAGGSGNTIYF

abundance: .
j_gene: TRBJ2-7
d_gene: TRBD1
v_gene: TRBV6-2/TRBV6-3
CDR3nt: TGTACCAACAGTTATTGGCCCCGGACAGGGGGTTTCTACGAGCAGTACTTC
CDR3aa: CTNSYWPRTGGFYEQYF

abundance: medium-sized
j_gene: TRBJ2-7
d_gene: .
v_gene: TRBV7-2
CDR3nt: TGTGCCAGCAGCTTAAGACTCCACGAGCAGTACTTC
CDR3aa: CASSLRLHEQYF

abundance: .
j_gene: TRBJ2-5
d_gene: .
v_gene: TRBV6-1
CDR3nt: TGTGCCAGCAGTGAGGACAGACACCAAGAGACCCAGTACTTC
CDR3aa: CASSEDRHQETQYF

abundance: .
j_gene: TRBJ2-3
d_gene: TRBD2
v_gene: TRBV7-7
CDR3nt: TGTGCTAGCAGCTTTGGACTAGACTCCTACAATGAGCAGTATTTT
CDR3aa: CASSFGLDSYNEQYF

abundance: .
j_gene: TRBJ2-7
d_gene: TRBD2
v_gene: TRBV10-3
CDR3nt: TGTGCCATCAGTGAGTCCACGGGACTAGCGGGAGTCGAGCAGTACTTC
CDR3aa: CAISESTGLAGVEQYF